This entry lists 5 T cell receptor beta chains sequenced from one sample in a study of regulatory T cells in long-lasting Graves disease. Arm-PCR of CDR3 regions with iRepertoire HTBI primers generated TCR beta libraries. From the multiplex PCR reads, TCRdb called clonotypes with MiXCR, one entry per CDR3 protein. The table lists some 600,000 distinct CDR3 sequences, around 15% of them singletons. Time point indicated: newly diagnosed GD, antithyroid drugs for less than 3 months. The TCR library was made from RNA extracted from PBMCs. These records were also assigned to another study, of T cells in Graves' hyperthyroidism and ophthalmopathy.

Sequencing used peripheral blood mononuclear cells (PBMCs), obtained at new diagnosis, from a patient treated with antithyroid drugs. These receptors originate from a man aged 18 to 29 with Graves disease.

This clonotype was observed a few times. The chain carries TRBV5-1 and TRBJ2-2; weak D call: TRBD2 (5 bases). The length of the CDR3 is 16 residues. The V end lost 1 base, the J end lost 5 bases, and 15 bases lay between the germline ends. Germline V lookup: CDR1 SGHRS, CDR2 YFSETQ. CDR3 DNA: TGCGCCAGCAGCTTGAGAGGGATGGAGAGTACCGGGGAGCTGTTTTTT. It encodes CASSLRGMESTGELFF.

This clonotype was counted ten times or more. This rearrangement joins TRBV13 to TRBJ2-1; 9 nucleotides agree with TRBD2. V was clipped by 5 bases and J by 10 bases; unmatched bases: 18. Germline loops: CDR1 PRHDT, CDR2 FYEKMQ (reference sequence). The CDR3 loop spans 17 amino acids. The CDR3 region has the DNA TGTGCCAGCAGCCCCACTGTACCGACTAGCGGCTCGATAGAGCAGTTCTTC. Translated: CASSPTVPTSGSIEQFF. The full variable domain, rest sourced from reference TRBV13 and TRBJ2-1, is AAGVIQSPRHLIKEKRETATLKCYPIPRHDTVYWYQQGPGQDPQFLISFYEKMQSDKGSIPDRFSAQQFSDYHSELNMSSLELGDSALYFCASSPTVPTSGSIEQFFGPGTRLTVL.

To note about this clonotype: A much bigger clone sits one base away, suggesting this may be a read error. V and J are TRBV6-9 and TRBJ1-1, with D unresolved. Germline V lookup: CDR1 MNHGY, CDR2 SVAAGI. This CDR3 comprises 13 residues. This CDR3 is CASSYSSGTKAFF. The CDR3 bases are TGTGCCAGCAGTTACTCCTCAGGCACTAAAGCTTTCTTT.

The rearrangement joins TRBV5-1 to TRBJ2-7; 8 bases map to TRBD1. V lost 4 bases, J lost 2 bases, and 5 bases stayed unmatched. Germline loops: CDR1 SGHRS, CDR2 YFSETQ. The CDR3 is 14 residues long. CDR3 in amino acids: CASSTSQGAYEQYF. The CDR3 DNA follows: TGCGCCAGCAGCACATCACAGGGGGCCTACGAGCAGTACTTC.

This clonotype was seen ten or more times. The V and J genes are TRBV28 and TRBJ2-1; 9 bases match TRBD2. The V gene's germline CDR1 is MDHEN and CDR2 SYDVKM. CDR3 length: 15 amino acids. Trimming removed 2 bases from V and 5 bases from J; junction bases left unmatched: 4. The CDR3 coding sequence is TGTGCCAGCAGTTTAGCTAGCGGGAACCACAATGAGCAGTTCTTC. It translates to CASSLASGNHNEQFF.